This entry describes one TCR beta chain. Antigen unknown. Sequenced by immunoSEQ multiplex PCR; TCRdb stores in-frame clones only, minus some. This table has roughly 110,000 clones, 70% to 90% appearing once. This CDR3 contains 16 residues. Germline-derived CDR1 and CDR2 are KGHSH and LQKENI. J gave up 7 bases and V 0 bases, and 6 bases lay outside the gene matches. These data come from a study of T cell responses to AZD1222 COVID-19 vaccine. Whole-study findings and limits: Nearly half of spike-specific TCRs reportedly go after variant regions that carry no mutations. The breadth and depth of Spike-specific TCRs increased once two AZD1222 doses had been given. Seropositive at baseline were only a handful of AZD1222 recipients. It was only after the peak T cell response that any repertoires were sampled.

This clonotype was obtained from an adult in good health. The chain combines TRBV18 with TRBJ1-4, with 9 bases lining up with TRBD1. The sample in question was peripheral blood, obtained on day 0 of AZD1222 vaccination. This chain's CDR3 is CASSPPTGTGSEKLFF. CDR3 coding DNA: TGTGCCAGCTCACCACCCACGGGGACAGGGTCTGAAAAACTGTTTTTT.